Below, 5 T cell receptor beta chains from the same sample are listed, as sequenced in a study of blood T cell repertoires in COVID-19 (TCRdb year 2020). Library generation was performed with the immunoSEQ multiplex PCR assay. The immuneACCESS repertoire file appears here via TCRdb, limited to in-frame rearrangements. These files lack a portion of the clones; in checked studies, under half of the deficit traces to unresolved V genes, and the cause of the others is not known. The sample table holds 210,000 or so clones, of which approximately 80% were seen once. Clones ranked in the top ten supply roughly 4.3% of the sample. The sequencing input was PBMCs or T cells enriched from blood (not recorded which). These receptors originate from a man aged 25 to 40 with acute COVID-19.

The CDR3 loop reads CASSLILGGMGQETQYF. DNA for the CDR3: TGTGCCAGCAGCTTGATTCTTGGCGGGATGGGCCAAGAGACCCAGTACTTC. The chain employs TRBV5-6 and TRBJ2-5, with D possibly being TRBD2 (6 bases). Germline loops: CDR1 SGHDT, CDR2 YYEEEE. Trimming pared 1 base from V and 1 base from J, leaving 17 bases between. The CDR3 is made up of 17 amino acids.

This sequence joins TRBV28 and TRBJ2-1; 7 bases are a match to TRBD2. CDR1 and CDR2 (germline): MDHEN, SYDVKM. This CDR3 is built from 14 residues. Trimming removed 2 bases from V and 2 bases from J; junction bases left unmatched: 0. CDR3 region: CASSLGGAYNEQFF. In nucleotides, the CDR3 is TGTGCCAGCAGTTTAGGGGGGGCCTACAATGAGCAGTTCTTC.

This clone was seen a single time. The chain employs TRBV5-1 and TRBJ1-2; tentative D call: TRBD1 (6 bases). Germline V CDR1 and CDR2: SGHRS, YFSETQ. Trimming left V 1 base short and J 9 bases short, with 25 bases between. The CDR3 is made up of 17 amino acids. The CDR3 DNA is TGCGCCAGCAGCTTGTTAATCGCAGGGGCCGGGGATAGGTGCTACACCTTC. Its protein product is CASSLLIAGAGDRCYTF.

The chain links TRBV2 to TRBJ2-7; tentative D call: TRBD2 (5 bases). This CDR3 has 16 residues. CDR1 and CDR2 from the germline V gene are SNHLY and FYNNEI. Trimming took 7 bases from V and 5 from J, leaving 24 bases between them. CDR3 sequence: CASIGGRNRVFDEQYF. In DNA, the CDR3 is TGTGCCAGCATAGGAGGCAGGAATAGGGTCTTCGACGAGCAGTACTTC.

This rearrangement joins TRBV13 to TRBJ1-4, with 8 bases identical to TRBD1. CDR1 and CDR2 (germline): PRHDT, FYEKMQ (reference sequence). V shed 5 bases, J shed 11 bases, and the junction held 16 bases outside the gene matches. The CDR3 length is 16 residues. As DNA, the CDR3 is TGTGCCAGCAGCGCGACGGCTCGGACAGGGAAGGAGAAACTGTTTTTT. It specifies CASSATARTGKEKLFF. The variable domain in full, completed from reference TRBV13 and TRBJ1-4, reads AAGVIQSPRHLIKEKRETATLKCYPIPRHDTVYWYQQGPGQDPQFLISFYEKMQSDKGSIPDRFSAQQFSDYHSELNMSSLELGDSALYFCASSATARTGKEKLFFGSGTQLSVL.